The 14 T cell receptor beta chains below come from one sample, sequenced in a study of graft-versus-host responses after intestinal transplantation. Sequencing used immunoSEQ multiplex PCR; TCRdb keeps in-frame clones, though not all of them. This table has 100,000 or so clones, about 90% appearing once. For these TCRs, the target antigens are not known. The sequences come from unstimulated CD4+ T cells sorted from spleen or lymph node cells, collected before intestinal transplant. The receptors stem from a human donor who received an intestinal transplant.

V usage is TRBV5-6 and J usage is TRBJ2-7; D remains ambiguous. The germline V gene encodes CDR1 SGHDT and CDR2 YYEEEE. V was trimmed by 3 bases and J by 3 bases, leaving 4 bases between them. The CDR3 runs 11 residues. The CDR3 sequence is CASSYYYEQYF. The CDR3 coding sequence is TGTGCCAGCAGCTACTACTACGAGCAGTACTTC.

J is TRBJ2-5 and V is TRBV4-3; 8 bases are a match to TRBD2. The CDR3 covers 15 residues. After removal of 1 base from V and 5 bases from J, the junction contained 6 bases not matched to a gene. CDR1 is LGHNA, CDR2 YSLEER, per germline. The CDR3 nucleotides are TGCGCCAGCAGCCAAGTTGTAGCGGGGTTGGAGACCCAGTACTTC. Protein sequence: CASSQVVAGLETQYF.

The chain recombines TRBV30 with TRBJ1-2, with D possibly being TRBD1 (5 bases). Trimming stripped 0 bases from V and 8 bases from J, with 13 bases between. Per the germline V gene, CDR1 is GTSNPN and CDR2 is SVGIG (reference sequence). The CDR3 runs to 13 residues. This CDR3 is CAWSVQAGSGYTF. CDR3 DNA sequence: TGTGCCTGGAGTGTACAGGCTGGCTCCGGCTACACCTTC.

The chain is built from TRBV9 and TRBJ1-1, with TRBD1 as a possible D gene (6 bases). This CDR3 is 14 amino acids long. The germline CDR1 and CDR2 sequences are SGDLS and YYNGEE. V lost 6 bases and J 3 bases, leaving 15 bases between the germline ends. CDR3: CASNVHREYTEAFF. Written as DNA, the CDR3 is TGTGCCAGCAACGTCCACAGGGAGTACACTGAAGCTTTCTTT.

Here the CDR3 DNA reads TGTGCCAGCAGCGTTACGAACAGGGCGGGAAACACCATATATTTT. Its translation: CASSVTNRAGNTIYF. The gene calls are TRBV9 and TRBJ1-3, with TRBD1 as a possible D gene (6 bases). Per germline, CDR1 SGDLS and CDR2 YYNGEE. This CDR3 has 15 residues. V shed 2 bases and J shed 4 bases, with 13 bases lying between them.

The rearrangement uses TRBV4-3 and TRBJ2-1; 8 nucleotides agree with TRBD2. The CDR3 totals 17 residues. Trimming cost V 3 bases and J 7 bases; bases outside gene matches: 14. The germline V gene encodes CDR1 LGHNA and CDR2 YSLEER. The CDR3 sequence is CASSHSIFGGVGNEQFF. In DNA, the CDR3 is TGCGCCAGCAGCCATTCAATATTCGGGGGGGTGGGAAATGAGCAGTTCTTC.

The rearrangement joins TRBV2 to TRBJ1-2, with a tentative D call TRBD1 (6 bases). This CDR3 has 13 amino acids. Germline CDR1 SNHLY, CDR2 FYNNEI. The V gene lost 9 bases and the J gene lost 6 bases, with 17 bases spanning the gap. CDR3 region: CASDSQGLDGYTF. The CDR3 DNA reads as TGTGCCAGTGATAGTCAGGGGTTGGATGGCTACACCTTC.

The rearrangement links TRBV28 to TRBJ1-2; maybe TRBD1 (6 bases). Trimming took 4 bases from V and 3 from J, leaving 21 bases between them. The CDR3 has 17 residues. From germline, CDR1 is MDHEN and CDR2 SYDVKM. Here the CDR3 reads CASSYEVDLKGDYGYTF. The CDR3 coding sequence is TGTGCCAGCAGTTATGAAGTGGACCTCAAGGGGGACTATGGCTACACCTTC.

The gene calls are TRBV4-1 and TRBJ2-7; D might be TRBD2 (5 bases). Germline loops: CDR1 MGHRA, CDR2 YSYEKL. The CDR3 extends over 19 amino acids. The V end lost 4 bases, the J end lost 7 bases, and 32 bases lay between the germline ends. As DNA, the CDR3 is TGCGCCAGCAGCCCGGTCCAAACGGGCCCAAGAGGGAGACGCGATGAGCAGTACTTC. Translation gives CASSPVQTGPRGRRDEQYF.

This rearrangement joins TRBV9 to TRBJ2-5, with D maybe TRBD2 (6 bases). Germline lookup yields CDR1 SGDLS and CDR2 YYNGEE. The CDR3 covers 16 residues. Trimming took 1 base from V and 2 from J, leaving 15 bases between them. CDR3 coding DNA: TGTGCCAGCAGCGTATTTGCGGGAAGTCCTCAAGAGACCCAGTACTTC. Amino acids: CASSVFAGSPQETQYF.

The chain employs TRBV6-6 and TRBJ1-2, with 8 positions matching TRBD1. CDR3 length: 14 amino acids. Germline V CDR1 and CDR2: MNHNY, SVGAGI (reference sequence). With 5 bases clipped from V and 0 bases from J, the junction kept 2 bases outside the gene matches. The CDR3 here is CASSPGGANYGYTF. In DNA form, the CDR3 reads TGTGCCAGCAGTCCAGGGGGCGCTAACTATGGCTACACCTTC.

The V call is TRBV27, the J call TRBJ2-7; 9 bases align to TRBD1. Unmatched junction bases numbered 10, after V lost 6 bases and J lost 4 bases. Germline V CDR1 and CDR2: MNHEY, SMNVEV (reference sequence). The CDR3 extends over 15 amino acids. In DNA, the CDR3 is TGTGCCAGCAGAGAACCCGGGACAGGGAGATACGAGCAGTACTTC. The encoded protein is CASREPGTGRYEQYF.

The J gene is TRBJ2-6, the V gene TRBV6-5; 7 bases fit TRBD1. Germline CDR1 MNHEY, CDR2 SVGAGI. The CDR3 extends over 15 amino acids. V gave up 3 bases and J gave up 2 bases; unmatched junction bases: 1. The CDR3 loop is CASSYDRAGANVLTF. The CDR3 nucleotides are TGTGCCAGCAGTTATGACAGGGCTGGGGCCAACGTCCTGACTTTC.

This chain joins TRBV5-1 and TRBJ1-5; 7 bases align to TRBD1. Per the germline V gene, CDR1 is SGHRS and CDR2 is YFSETQ. Trimming at V came to 4 bases and at J to 0 bases, leaving 4 bases not matched to a gene. The CDR3 extends over 15 amino acids. The CDR3 DNA follows: TGCGCCAGCAGCCCATGGGACAGTAGCAATCAGCCCCAGCATTTT. Its translation is CASSPWDSSNQPQHF.